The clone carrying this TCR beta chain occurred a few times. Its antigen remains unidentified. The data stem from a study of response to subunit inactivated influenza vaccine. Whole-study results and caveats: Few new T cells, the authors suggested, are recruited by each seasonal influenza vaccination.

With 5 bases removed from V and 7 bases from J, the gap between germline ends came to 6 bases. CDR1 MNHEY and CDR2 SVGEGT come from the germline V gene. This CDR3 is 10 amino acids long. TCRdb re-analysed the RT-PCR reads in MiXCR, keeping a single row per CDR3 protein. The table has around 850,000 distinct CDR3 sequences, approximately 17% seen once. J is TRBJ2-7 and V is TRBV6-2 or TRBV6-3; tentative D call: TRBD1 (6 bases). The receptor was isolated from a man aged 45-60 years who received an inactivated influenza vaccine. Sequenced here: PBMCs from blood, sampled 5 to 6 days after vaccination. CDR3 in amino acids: CASSQGEQYF. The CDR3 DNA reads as TGTGCCAGCAGTCAGGGGGAGCAGTACTTC.